This record covers a single T cell receptor beta chain. The CDR3 extends over 15 amino acids. V was trimmed by 0 bases and J by 5 bases, leaving 10 bases between them. Germline loops: CDR1 SGHTA, CDR2 FQGNSA. The sample is drawn from a study of T cells after somatic rescue of genetic block. The protocol was immunoSEQ multiplex PCR, while the TCRdb copy is restricted to in-frame clones and leaves out a portion. The sample lists 110,000 or so clones; 80% to 95% were seen once. The V gene is TRBV7-2, the J gene TRBJ1-4, with D possibly being TRBD1 (6 bases). This TCR derives from a young woman. Sequencing was done on a sample of peripheral blood mononuclear cells (PBMCs). The CDR3 nucleotides are TGTGCCAGCAGCTTAGCGGTAACAGGGAATGAAAAACTGTTTTTT. This codes for CASSLAVTGNEKLFF.